This T cell receptor (beta chain) derives from a study of cytomegalovirus exposure and HLA in healthy donors (dated by TCRdb to the late 2010s). Regarding the research as a whole: According to an earlier analysis of several hundred of the donors, about 179 million T cells yielded 90 million to 130 million unique TCR beta sequences and 276 Gb of sequence data. An early release that covered about 640 HLA-typed donors contained approximately 300 gigabases of sequencing data and approximately 85 million unique TCR sequences. Of the roughly 400 genotyped donors, about 80% fell in the genetic ancestry cluster associated with self-reported Caucasian donors. The study aimed to test whether cataloging public T cell receptors could reveal signatures of past pathogen exposure. Using immunosequencing, the study profiled T cell repertoires from 666 subjects and related those repertoires to cytomegalovirus serostatus. Besides the first cohort of roughly 660 subjects, a separate validation cohort made up of over 95 different subjects was used. To predict cytomegalovirus infection status, the study combined high-throughput TCR immunosequencing, statistical association of individual TCRs with disease status, and machine learning. A later analysis re-examined previously published TCR beta repertoires from more than 650 donors and added high-resolution HLA genotyping to investigate patterns of TCR occurrence. Rather than using new phenotypic data, the later analysis identified candidate immune exposures from TCR beta sequences and from how often those sequences occurred across donors. An earlier analysis of around 580 of the donors used high-throughput TCR beta sequencing to judge whether each TCR beta V gene segment behaved as functional or pseudogenic. Donor age, sex, ethnicity and CMV serostatus were collected together with the repertoire data. Genome-wide SNP genotypes for about 55% of the 666 donors were used in a later genetic analysis, which treated that subset as a discovery cohort. All discovery cohort repertoires had been generated on a single sequencing platform. Class I and class II HLA loci were covered by the typing at four-digit resolution. Typing coverage differed by locus: A, B, C, DRB1 and DQB1 were typed in roughly 629-630 donors, DQA1 in about 510, DPA1 in 600 to 610, and DPB1 in around 490. Several DR-DQ haplotypes were handled as single units for association and clustering because linkage in the cohort was strong. On average, roughly 250,000 unique TCR beta nucleotide sequences were sequenced per donor among 350 to 400 genotyped donors of the cohort, with roughly 20% of those sequences being non-productive. The investigation overall reported the following: A further reported finding was that TCR beta sequences accurately predicted the HLA-A and HLA-B alleles for most subjects in the first cohort. Cytomegalovirus status was reported to be diagnosed by the classifier with high specificity and sensitivity in both the original and validation cohorts. The earlier analysis of about 600 of the donors excluded 15 to 20 rarely observed V segments, including chromosome 9 orphons, because counts were too low. A cluster of highly shared sequence variants was judged likely to be a technical artifact of the sequencing pipeline. A later genetic analysis associated a missense DCLRE1C variant with V-gene and J-gene trimming of TCR beta chains, and an independent cohort replicated the association. Roughly uniform sequencing depth across donors was assumed in presence/absence analyses, although this assumption may not hold. The authors suggested that the approach could potentially be extended to other disease states and immunological phenotypes. In a later analysis, several top co-occurrence clusters were reported to appear linked to parvovirus B19, influenza, CMV and Epstein-Barr virus. Some IMGT-functional V segments, including TRBV6-2 and TRBV6-3, could not be distinguished by the 87-base-pair reads and were therefore excluded. An earlier analysis of approximately 530 of the donors showed that most TCR beta V segments appeared in productive rearrangements either about 87% or about 30% of the time, which broadly matched IMGT annotations. According to a later genetic analysis, donors in an Asian-associated ancestry cluster had fewer N-insertions in productive TCRs than the approximately 710-donor mean. The only immune exposure information available for the cohort was CMV serostatus. According to a later analysis, TCR association rates differed among HLA loci, with DRB1 alleles showing the most associated TCRs and HLA-C alleles showing the fewest. Linkage disequilibrium might explain the correlated functional status among segregating V segments, but an unknown experimental factor could not be excluded. In a later analysis, most CMV-associated TCR beta chains were found to appear HLA-restricted, with HLA associations seemingly driven largely by CMV exposure. Because HLA typing was unavailable for some donors at each locus, only the typed subset was used in association tests. While some public TCRs were present in many individuals, most TCR sequences turned up only very rarely across donors. This cohort had only TCR beta chains sequenced, and the lack of alpha or paired-chain data limited which features could be detected. Strong co-occurrence of HLA alleles, especially DR and DQ, made assigning TCR associations to individual alleles difficult. The study listed over 150 TCR beta chains as associated with cytomegalovirus. In a later analysis, HLA-associated TCR beta chains showed more clonal expansion and lower generation probabilities than non-associated chains that were equally common. Specific HLA alleles were associated with about 17,000 TCR beta sequences at a false discovery rate of 0.05 in a later analysis. In vitro tests confirmed that a few of the cytomegalovirus-associated TCR beta chains recognize cytomegalovirus antigens.

In this sample, this clone turned up a few times. The antigen it recognizes is unknown. Base qualities are not provided; no much larger clone lies one nucleotide away. The library was made by the immunoSEQ multiplex PCR assay. For the multiplex PCR, a mixture combining 60 forward primers for TCR Vbeta segments and 13 reverse primers for TCR Jbeta segments was used. The CDR3 region of rearranged TCR beta genes was amplified from genomic DNA by a multiplex PCR assay. The amplified TCR beta libraries were sequenced on the Illumina HiSeq System as 87-base-pair reads. As for the authors' bioinformatics: In a later analysis, tens of millions of unique TCR beta chains were counted across the roughly 670 repertoires, and roughly 11 million of these chains were shared by at least two donors. To remove PCR and sequencing errors, raw reads were error-corrected and collapsed into unique sequences using a nearest-neighbor algorithm that merged closely related sequences. CDR3 sequences were aligned to IMGT reference sequences to assign V, D and J gene segments. For a sequence to be retained, a match of at least six nucleotides was required to both a V gene segment and a J gene segment. Rearrangements were classified as productive when the CDR3 lacked stop codons and remained in frame with V and J, and all other rearrangements were classified as non-productive. CDR3 was defined according to IMGT convention as the region running from the second conserved V-encoded cysteine to the conserved J-encoded phenylalanine. The earlier analysis of a few hundred of the donors excluded sequences that lacked an unambiguous match to a single V gene segment. An earlier analysis of a few hundred of the donors called V segments functional above 56.7% productive rearrangements and segregating when the between-donor standard deviation exceeded 5%. A statistical classification framework was built for diagnosing cytomegalovirus status from the catalog of TCR beta chain sequences. V and J gene assignment, in a later analysis, came from comparing TCR nucleotide sequences with IMGT/GENE-DB human TR gene sequences. In a later analysis, CDR3 sequences and most-parsimonious VDJ recombination scenarios were assigned using the TCRdist pipeline. In a later analysis, each TCR beta chain was defined by its CDR3 amino acid sequence together with its V-gene family, and reads lacking a unique V-gene family were excluded. As a way to deal with suspected cross-contamination and a sequencing artifact, a later analysis dropped 500 to 700 nucleotide sequences that were highly shared and had low generation probability. For each public chain, a later analysis derived a clonal expansion index from normalized ranks of inferred template counts within each repertoire. Generation probabilities in a later analysis came from a VDJ recombination model fitted to out-of-frame rearrangements, and those results were checked against IGoR. In a later analysis, hypergeometric tests were used to score TCR-TCR, TCR-HLA and TCR-CMV co-occurrence, with a repertoire-size bias correction applied to TCR pairs. In a later analysis, false discovery rates were estimated by permuting HLA or CMV assignments 20 times. In a later analysis, co-occurring TCRs were grouped using DBSCAN, with TCRdist sequence similarity added in when clustering inside HLA-allele-positive subsets. Repertoires with fewer than 30,000 or more than 120,000 public chains, plus five repertoires with anomalous nucleotide sharing, were excluded from co-occurrence clustering. Here the immuneACCESS table is served through TCRdb, limited to in-frame sequences with V and J called. Missing clones are a known gap in these copies; in checked studies unresolved V genes cover under half, and the rest lacks a known reason. The V and J calls and clone size were taken over from that table, and D and trimming were inferred from the DNA. The sample contains over 85,000 clones, about 60% of them found a single time. The ten largest make up about 4.4% of the sample.

The cohort consisted of 650 to 850 healthy bone marrow donors. Cohort members were all nominally healthy when sampled, although unrecorded immune exposures were likely present. CMV serostatus was positive for about 300 and negative for about 55% of the roughly 670 cohort members, and was not recorded for this donor. A peripheral blood sample was provided by each donor, and peripheral blood mononuclear cells were used for TCR beta sequencing. The Qiagen DNeasy Blood Extraction Kit was used to extract genomic DNA from the blood cell samples. The germline V end is reduced by 6 bases and the J end by 5 bases; junction bases left unmatched: 7. The CDR1 and CDR2 encoded by the germline V gene are MDHEN and SYDVKM. The CDR3 covers 15 residues, taking in both the cysteine and the phenylalanine. The only DNA kept is the CDR3, 45 bases in frame from the first base.

The origin of this receptor is a human donor in good health. Sequenced sample: PBMCs. The V gene is TRBV28 and the J gene is TRBJ1-5, with TRBD1 identical over 10 junction bases. The CDR3 sequence is CASRTPGTGDQPQHF. The DNA reads TGTGCCAGCAGAACTCCCGGGACAGGGGATCAGCCCCAGCATTTT.